These 17 T cell receptor beta chains originate from one sample sequenced in a study of immune characterization of retroperitoneal liposarcoma. TCRdb processed the PCR reads anew with MiXCR; each CDR3 protein has one entry. The table lists about 12,000 distinct CDR3 sequences, approximately 48% of them singletons, with about 12% in the top ten. Input material: tumor tissue. The source is a female donor with retroperitoneal liposarcoma.

Regarding this clonotype: Mismatch with germline at one junction end may stem from a read error. The chain uses TRBV6-6 and TRBJ2-3; D gene unclear. The CDR3 spans 13 residues. Germline assignment: CDR1 MNHNY and CDR2 SVGAGI (reference sequence). The CDR3 loop reads CASSYSGSREQYF. DNA for the CDR3: TGTGCCAGCAGTTACTCCGGTAGCAGAGAGCAGTACTTT.

Concerning this clonotype itself: Its ends do not fully match the called genes, so a read error is possible. The chain has TRBV6-1 and TRBJ2-5; 11 nucleotides align to TRBD1. This CDR3 has 16 residues. Germline V gives CDR1 MNHNS, CDR2 SASEGT. The CDR3 spells CASSDLRDRGEETQYF. CDR3 coding DNA: TGTGCAAGCAGTGACCTGAGGGACAGGGGGGAAGAGACCCAGTACTTC.

In regard to this clonotype: A much larger clonotype is one base distant, so this may be a read error. This chain links TRBV7-2 with TRBJ2-5; 15 bases align to TRBD2. Germline CDR1 reads SGHTA; CDR2 reads FQGNSA. The CDR3 length is 17 residues. For the CDR3, the DNA is TGTCCCAGCAGCCCAGGACTAGCGGGGGGGAAGCAAGAGACCCAGTACTTC. Its translation is CPSSPGLAGGKQETQYF.

Concerning this clonotype itself: The conserved closing phenylalanine or tryptophan is absent in this CDR3, likely reflecting a read error. This CDR3 reads CASSLPTGLEETQFS. The CDR3 DNA reads as TGTGCCAGCAGTCTGCCAACAGGGTTGGAAGAGACCCAGTTCTCC. V usage is TRBV6-6 and J usage is TRBJ2-1; maybe TRBD1 (6 bases). Trimming took 5 bases from V and 13 from J, leaving 24 bases between them. Per the germline V gene, CDR1 is MNHNY and CDR2 is SVGAGI (reference sequence). This CDR3 is built from 15 residues.

V usage is TRBV27 and J usage is TRBJ2-3; TRBD2 is a possible D gene (7 bases). The CDR3 extends over 13 amino acids. Germline CDR1 is MNHEY and CDR2 is SMNVEV (reference sequence). The V gene lost 7 bases and the J gene lost 4 bases, with 12 bases spanning the gap. This CDR3 reads CASKGGGADTQYF. The CDR3 DNA is TGTGCCAGCAAGGGAGGGGGTGCAGATACGCAGTATTTT.

The DNA for the CDR3 is TGTGCCAGCAGTAACGGGGGCCACCAAGAGACCCAGTACTTC. It yields the protein CASSNGGHQETQYF. The chain recombines TRBV6-5 with TRBJ2-1; perhaps D is TRBD1 or TRBD2 (6 bases each). TRBJ2-5 matches the DNA end more closely, so the J call is doubtful. The CDR3 extends over 14 amino acids. Germline assignment: CDR1 MNHEY and CDR2 SVGAGI.

This rearrangement joins TRBV6-1 to TRBJ2-1; D perhaps matches TRBD1 (6 bases). Trimming cost V 6 bases and J 2 bases, with 8 bases left between them. The CDR3 totals 13 residues. Germline V gives CDR1 MNHNS, CDR2 SASEGT. The CDR3: CASRGGPYNEQFF. CDR3 in DNA: TGTGCCAGCAGAGGGGGTCCCTACAATGAGCAGTTCTTC.

This clonotype was counted a few times. One end of the junction does not line up with germline, which may come from a read error. The rearrangement links TRBV12-3 or TRBV12-4 to TRBJ2-1, with 13 nucleotides matching TRBD2. The CDR3 runs 14 residues. The chain's CDR3 is CASSPRTSGSPGSF. In nucleotides, the CDR3 is TGTGCCAGCAGTCCCCGGACTAGCGGGAGCCCAGGCTCATTC.

This clonotype is termed medium-sized. The V call is TRBV7-2, the J call TRBJ2-1, with D hard to call. Germline-derived CDR1 and CDR2 are SGHTA and FQGNSA. Trimming stripped 6 bases from V and 13 bases from J, with 13 bases between. The CDR3 runs 11 residues. Here the CDR3 DNA reads TGTGCCAGCAGTATTAAAGAGACCCAGTTCTTC. Translation gives CASSIKETQFF. Looking up the rest from reference TRBV7-2 and TRBJ2-1 gives the full variable domain: GAGVSQSPSNKVTEKGKDVELRCDPISGHTALYWYRQSLGQGLEFLIYFQGNSAPDKSGLPSDRFSAERTGGSVSTLTIQRTQQEDSAVYLCASSIKETQFFGPGTRLTVL.

V is TRBV10-2 and J is TRBJ1-2, with D unclear. CDR1 is WSHSY, CDR2 SAAADI, per germline. V was pared by 0 bases and J by 6 bases, with 11 bases between. The CDR3 consists of 14 residues. The DNA of the CDR3 is TGCGCCAGCAGTGAGTCATTACAGCGAAATGGCTACACCTTC. The encoded protein is CASSESLQRNGYTF.

V usage is TRBV6-1 and J usage is TRBJ2-7; a weak D match, TRBD2 (5 bases). The germline V and J ends were trimmed by 9 bases and 3 bases, with 24 bases remaining between them. The CDR3 covers 16 residues. From germline, CDR1 is MNHNS and CDR2 SASEGT. The CDR3: CARGAERPWFDYEQYV. The CDR3 bases are TGTGCCAGGGGTGCGGAGCGGCCGTGGTTCGACTACGAGCAGTACGTC.

The V and J genes are TRBV6-1 and TRBJ2-3, with TRBD1 identical over 10 bases. The CDR3 spans 17 residues. Trimming removed 7 bases from V and 2 bases from J; junction bases left unmatched: 12. Germline CDR1 reads MNHNS; CDR2 reads SASEGT. CDR3 bases: TGTGCCAGCAAGAGACAGGGGGCTACCTTTACCACAGATACGCAGTATTTT. This translates into CASKRQGATFTTDTQYF.

V gene TRBV7-6 combines with J gene TRBJ1-1; D ambiguous. V was cut by 5 bases and J by 1 base, with 8 bases left in between. This CDR3 has 13 amino acids. From germline, CDR1 is SGHVS and CDR2 FNYEAQ. Here the CDR3 reads CASSKDQNTEAFF. The CDR3 DNA reads TGTGCCAGCAGCAAGGACCAGAACACTGAAGCTTTCTTT.

CDR3 coding DNA: TGTGCCAGCAGCCCCAGGGTCCGATGGGGAGATGAGCAGTTCTTC. Protein product: CASSPRVRWGDEQFF. The V call is TRBV7-2, the J call TRBJ2-1, with D perhaps assigned TRBD1 or TRBD2 (5 bases each). This CDR3 is 15 amino acids long. Germline CDR1 reads SGHTA; CDR2 reads FQGNSA. V shed 5 bases and J shed 8 bases, with 19 bases lying between them.

The chain employs TRBV6-1 and TRBJ2-3; no reliable D call. The CDR3 is 13 residues long. The V end lost 10 bases, the J end lost 6 bases, and 17 bases lay between the germline ends. CDR1 and CDR2 (germline): MNHNS, SASEGT. The CDR3 region is CATGESFGDTQYF. For the CDR3, the DNA is TGTGCCACCGGTGAGAGCTTCGGCGATACGCAGTATTTT.

The chain has TRBV27 and TRBJ2-3, with a tentative D call TRBD1 (6 bases). Trimming removed 6 bases at V and 2 bases at J, with 15 bases between. CDR3 length: 15 amino acids. The germline CDR1 and CDR2 sequences are MNHEY and SMNVEV (reference sequence). CDR3 in DNA: TGTGCCAGCAGGCCCAACAGGGCCTTCACAGATACGCAGTATTTT. Protein: CASRPNRAFTDTQYF.

This clonotype has just a few counts. This chain links TRBV25-1 with TRBJ2-5; D is possibly TRBD1 or TRBD2 (6 bases each). The V and J ends lost 5 bases and 5 bases respectively, with 18 bases between them. Germline assignment: CDR1 MGHDK and CDR2 SYGVNS. This CDR3 comprises 15 residues. The CDR3 DNA reads as TGTGCCAGCAGTCCAAGGGGGGCGGGGAGGGAGACCCAGTACTTC. Protein product: CASSPRGAGRETQYF.